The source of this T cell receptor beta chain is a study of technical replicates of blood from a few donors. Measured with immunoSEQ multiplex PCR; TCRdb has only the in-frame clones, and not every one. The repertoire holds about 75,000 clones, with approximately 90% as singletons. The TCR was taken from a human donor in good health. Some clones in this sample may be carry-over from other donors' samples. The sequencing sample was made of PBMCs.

The CDR3 DNA is TGTGCCAGCAGCTTAGGGTTCAGGGGGTCACCCCTCCACTTT. Protein sequence: CASSLGFRGSPLHF. V is TRBV7-2 and J is TRBJ1-6; 7 bases are a match to TRBD1. Germline trimming cut 1 base from V and 10 bases from J; bases unmatched to any gene: 4. The germline gives CDR1 SGHTA, CDR2 FQGNSA. The CDR3 is made up of 14 amino acids.